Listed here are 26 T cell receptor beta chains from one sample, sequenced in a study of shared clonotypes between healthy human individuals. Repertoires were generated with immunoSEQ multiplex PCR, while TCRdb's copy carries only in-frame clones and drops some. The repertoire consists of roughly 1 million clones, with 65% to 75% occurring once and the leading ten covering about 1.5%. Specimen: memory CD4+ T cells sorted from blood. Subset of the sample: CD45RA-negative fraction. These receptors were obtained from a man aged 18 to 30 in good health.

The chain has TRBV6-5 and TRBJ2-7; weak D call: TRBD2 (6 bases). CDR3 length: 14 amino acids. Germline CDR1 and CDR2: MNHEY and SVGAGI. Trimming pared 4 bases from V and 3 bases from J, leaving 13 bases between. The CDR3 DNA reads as TGTGCCAGCAGTTCAGTCCCTAGCGACTACGAGCAGTACTTC. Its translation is CASSSVPSDYEQYF.

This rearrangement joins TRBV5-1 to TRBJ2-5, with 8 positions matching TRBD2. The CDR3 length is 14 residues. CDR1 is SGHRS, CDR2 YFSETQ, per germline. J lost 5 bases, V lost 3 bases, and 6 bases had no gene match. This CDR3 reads CASSSAGGWETQYF. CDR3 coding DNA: TGCGCCAGCAGCTCTGCGGGGGGCTGGGAGACCCAGTACTTC.

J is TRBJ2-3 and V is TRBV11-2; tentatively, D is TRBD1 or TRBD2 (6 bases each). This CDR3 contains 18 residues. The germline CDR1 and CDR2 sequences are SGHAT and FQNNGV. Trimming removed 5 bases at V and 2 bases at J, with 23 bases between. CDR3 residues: CASSARRTGGHHTDTQYF. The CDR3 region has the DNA TGTGCCAGCAGCGCCAGGCGGACCGGGGGACACCACACAGATACGCAGTATTTT.

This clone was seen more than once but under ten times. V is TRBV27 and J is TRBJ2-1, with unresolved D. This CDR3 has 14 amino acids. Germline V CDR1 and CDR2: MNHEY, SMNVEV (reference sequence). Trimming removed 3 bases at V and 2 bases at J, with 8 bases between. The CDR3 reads CASSFGNPYNEQFF. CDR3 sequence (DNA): TGTGCCAGCAGTTTTGGGAATCCCTACAATGAGCAGTTCTTC.

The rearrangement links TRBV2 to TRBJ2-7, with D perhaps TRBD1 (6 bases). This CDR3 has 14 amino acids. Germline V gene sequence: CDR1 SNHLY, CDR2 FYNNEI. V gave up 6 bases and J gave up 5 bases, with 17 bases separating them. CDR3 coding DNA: TGTGCCAGCAGAACTGACAGGCTCTTTAACGAGCAGTACTTC. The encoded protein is CASRTDRLFNEQYF.

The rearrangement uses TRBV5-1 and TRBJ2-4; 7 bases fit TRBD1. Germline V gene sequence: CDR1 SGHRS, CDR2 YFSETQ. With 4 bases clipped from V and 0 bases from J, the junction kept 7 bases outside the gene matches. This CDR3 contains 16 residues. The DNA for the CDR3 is TGCGCCAGCAGCGGGGGACAGACGCAAGCCAAAAACATTCAGTACTTC. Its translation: CASSGGQTQAKNIQYF.

The CDR3 region is CASSPGQGPDTQYF. CDR3 DNA sequence: TGCGCCAGCAGCCCAGGACAGGGCCCAGATACGCAGTATTTT. The chain recombines TRBV5-1 with TRBJ2-3; 8 nucleotides align to TRBD1. The V gene's germline CDR1 is SGHRS and CDR2 YFSETQ. The J segment lost 4 bases and the V segment lost 4 bases, leaving 5 bases of the junction unmatched. The CDR3 is 14 amino acids. Drawing the rest from reference TRBV5-1 and TRBJ2-3, the complete variable domain is KAGVTQTPRYLIKTRGQQVTLSCSPISGHRSVSWYQQTPGQGLQFLFEYFSETQRNKGNFPGRFSGRQFSNSRSEMNVSTLELGDSALYLCASSPGQGPDTQYFGPGTRLTVL.

As DNA, the CDR3 is TGTGCCAGTAGTTTTCTCGGGACAGGGAGCTCTGGGGCCAACGTCCTGACTTTC. Translating it yields CASSFLGTGSSGANVLTF. This rearrangement joins TRBV19 to TRBJ2-6, with 9 bases aligning to TRBD1. The CDR3 covers 18 residues. In germline, CDR1 is LNHDA, CDR2 SQIVND (reference sequence). Germline trimming cut 5 bases from V and 0 bases from J; bases unmatched to any gene: 8.

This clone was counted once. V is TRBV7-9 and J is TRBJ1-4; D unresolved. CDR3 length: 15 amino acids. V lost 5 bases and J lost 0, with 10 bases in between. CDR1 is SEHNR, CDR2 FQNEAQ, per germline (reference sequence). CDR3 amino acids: CASSPTLSTNEKLFF. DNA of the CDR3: TGTGCCAGCAGCCCGACACTTTCAACTAATGAAAAACTGTTTTTT.

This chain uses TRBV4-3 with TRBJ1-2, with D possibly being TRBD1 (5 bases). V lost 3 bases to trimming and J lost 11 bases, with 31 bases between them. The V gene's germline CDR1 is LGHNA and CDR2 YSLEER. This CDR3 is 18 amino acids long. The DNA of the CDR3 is TGCGCCAGCAGCCAGGATCTAAGTCCGGGGCAGGAGAGGATTGGGTACACCTTC. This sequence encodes CASSQDLSPGQERIGYTF.

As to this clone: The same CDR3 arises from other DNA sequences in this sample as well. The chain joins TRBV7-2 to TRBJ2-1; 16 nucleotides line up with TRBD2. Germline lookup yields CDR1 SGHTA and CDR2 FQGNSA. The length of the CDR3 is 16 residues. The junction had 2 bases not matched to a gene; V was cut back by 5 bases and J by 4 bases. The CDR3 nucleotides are TGTGCCAGCAGCGGGGGACTAGCGGGAGGGTACAATGAGCAGTTCTTC. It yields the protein CASSGGLAGGYNEQFF.

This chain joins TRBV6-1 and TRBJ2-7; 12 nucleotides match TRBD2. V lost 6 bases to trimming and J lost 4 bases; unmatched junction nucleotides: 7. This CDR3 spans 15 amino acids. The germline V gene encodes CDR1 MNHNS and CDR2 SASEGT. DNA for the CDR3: TGTGCCAGCAGCCTGTTGACTAGCGGGAGTTACGAGCAGTACTTC. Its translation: CASSLLTSGSYEQYF.

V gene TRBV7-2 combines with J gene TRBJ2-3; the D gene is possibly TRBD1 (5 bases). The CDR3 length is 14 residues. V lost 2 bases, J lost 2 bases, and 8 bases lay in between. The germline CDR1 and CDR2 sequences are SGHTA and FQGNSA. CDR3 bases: TGTGCCAGCAGCTTACCAGGGATCACAGATACGCAGTATTTT. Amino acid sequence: CASSLPGITDTQYF.

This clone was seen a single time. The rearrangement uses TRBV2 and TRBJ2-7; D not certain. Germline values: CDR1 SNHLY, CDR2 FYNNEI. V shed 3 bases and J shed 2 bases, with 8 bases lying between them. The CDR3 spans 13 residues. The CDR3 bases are TGTGCCAGCAGTGACGAAGTCACCTACGAGCAGTACTTC. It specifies CASSDEVTYEQYF.

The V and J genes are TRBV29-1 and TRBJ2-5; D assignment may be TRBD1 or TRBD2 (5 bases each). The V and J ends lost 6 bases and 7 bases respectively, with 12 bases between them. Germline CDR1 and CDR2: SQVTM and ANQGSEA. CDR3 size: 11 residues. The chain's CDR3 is CSVRDEGTQYF. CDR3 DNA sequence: TGCAGCGTACGGGACGAGGGGACCCAGTACTTC.

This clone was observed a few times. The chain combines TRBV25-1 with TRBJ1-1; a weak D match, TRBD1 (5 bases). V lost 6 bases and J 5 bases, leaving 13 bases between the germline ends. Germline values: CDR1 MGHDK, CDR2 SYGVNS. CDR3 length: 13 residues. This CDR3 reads CASRQGLWTEAFF. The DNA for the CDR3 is TGTGCCAGCAGGCAGGGTCTGTGGACTGAAGCTTTCTTT.

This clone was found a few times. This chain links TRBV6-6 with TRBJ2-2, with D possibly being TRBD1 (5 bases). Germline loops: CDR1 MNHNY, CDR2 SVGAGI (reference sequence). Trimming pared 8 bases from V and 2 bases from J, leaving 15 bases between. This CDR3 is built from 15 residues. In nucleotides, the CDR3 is TGTGCCAGCTCTTCCAAGGACACTAACACCGGGGAGCTGTTTTTT. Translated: CASSSKDTNTGELFF.

The CDR3 protein is CASRRGLNTEAFF. CDR3 bases: TGTGCCAGTAGAAGGGGGCTTAACACTGAAGCTTTCTTT. The genes are TRBV25-1 and TRBJ1-1; 7 bases agree with TRBD1. The germline gives CDR1 MGHDK, CDR2 SYGVNS. The CDR3 has 13 amino acids. Germline trimming cut 9 bases from V and 2 bases from J; bases unmatched to any gene: 6.

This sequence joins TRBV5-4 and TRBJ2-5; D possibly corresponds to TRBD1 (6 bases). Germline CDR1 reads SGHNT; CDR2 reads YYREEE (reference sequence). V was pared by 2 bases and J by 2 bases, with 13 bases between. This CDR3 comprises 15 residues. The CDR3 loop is CASSLGGNRQETQYF. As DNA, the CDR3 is TGTGCCAGCAGCTTAGGGGGAAATAGGCAAGAGACCCAGTACTTC.

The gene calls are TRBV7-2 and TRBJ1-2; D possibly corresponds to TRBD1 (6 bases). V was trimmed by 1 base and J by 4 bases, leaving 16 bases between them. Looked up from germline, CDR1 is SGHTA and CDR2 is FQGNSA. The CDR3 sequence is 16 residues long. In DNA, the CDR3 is TGTGCCAGCAGCTTAGTATTCAGTGGGGGCATCTATGGCTACACCTTC. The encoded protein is CASSLVFSGGIYGYTF.

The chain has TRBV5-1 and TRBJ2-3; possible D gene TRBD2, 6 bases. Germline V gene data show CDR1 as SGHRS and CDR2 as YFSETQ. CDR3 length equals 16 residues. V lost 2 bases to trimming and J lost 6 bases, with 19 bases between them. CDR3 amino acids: CASSFRGLPSMDTQYF. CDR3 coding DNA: TGCGCCAGCAGCTTTAGGGGACTTCCTTCCATGGATACGCAGTATTTT. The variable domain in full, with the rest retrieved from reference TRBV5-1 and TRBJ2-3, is KAGVTQTPRYLIKTRGQQVTLSCSPISGHRSVSWYQQTPGQGLQFLFEYFSETQRNKGNFPGRFSGRQFSNSRSEMNVSTLELGDSALYLCASSFRGLPSMDTQYFGPGTRLTVL.

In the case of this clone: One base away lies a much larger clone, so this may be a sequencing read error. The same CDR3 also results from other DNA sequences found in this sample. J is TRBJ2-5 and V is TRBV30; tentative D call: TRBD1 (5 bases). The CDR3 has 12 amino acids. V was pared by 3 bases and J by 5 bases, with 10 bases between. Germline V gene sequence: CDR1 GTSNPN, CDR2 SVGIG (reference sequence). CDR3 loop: CAWRAGRETQYF. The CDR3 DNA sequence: TGTGCCTGGAGGGCAGGGCGGGAGACCCAGTACTTC.

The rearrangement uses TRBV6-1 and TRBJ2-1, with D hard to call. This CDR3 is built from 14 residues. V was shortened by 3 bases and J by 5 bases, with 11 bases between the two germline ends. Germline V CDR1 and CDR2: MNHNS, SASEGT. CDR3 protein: CASSDLGGDNEQFF. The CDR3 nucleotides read TGTGCCAGCAGTGACCTCGGCGGAGACAATGAGCAGTTCTTC.

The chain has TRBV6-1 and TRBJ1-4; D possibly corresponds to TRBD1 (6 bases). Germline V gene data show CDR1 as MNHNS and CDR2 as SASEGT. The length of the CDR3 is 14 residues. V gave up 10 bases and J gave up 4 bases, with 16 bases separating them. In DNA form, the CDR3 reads TGTGCCACCAAGTCCGGGACAAGTAATGAAAAACTGTTTTTT. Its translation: CATKSGTSNEKLFF.

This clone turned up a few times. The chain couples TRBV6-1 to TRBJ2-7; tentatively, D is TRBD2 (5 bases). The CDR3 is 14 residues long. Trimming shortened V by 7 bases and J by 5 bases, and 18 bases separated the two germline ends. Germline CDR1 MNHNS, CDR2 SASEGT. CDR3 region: CASTLGRTQNEQYF. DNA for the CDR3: TGTGCCAGCACCCTCGGACGGACTCAGAACGAGCAGTACTTC.

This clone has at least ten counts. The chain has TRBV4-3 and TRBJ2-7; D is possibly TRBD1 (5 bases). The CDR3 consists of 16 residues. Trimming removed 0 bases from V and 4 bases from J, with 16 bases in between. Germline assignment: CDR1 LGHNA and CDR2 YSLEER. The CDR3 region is CASSQEQAGPSYEQYF. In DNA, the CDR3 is TGCGCCAGCAGCCAAGAGCAGGCAGGGCCTTCTTACGAGCAGTACTTC.